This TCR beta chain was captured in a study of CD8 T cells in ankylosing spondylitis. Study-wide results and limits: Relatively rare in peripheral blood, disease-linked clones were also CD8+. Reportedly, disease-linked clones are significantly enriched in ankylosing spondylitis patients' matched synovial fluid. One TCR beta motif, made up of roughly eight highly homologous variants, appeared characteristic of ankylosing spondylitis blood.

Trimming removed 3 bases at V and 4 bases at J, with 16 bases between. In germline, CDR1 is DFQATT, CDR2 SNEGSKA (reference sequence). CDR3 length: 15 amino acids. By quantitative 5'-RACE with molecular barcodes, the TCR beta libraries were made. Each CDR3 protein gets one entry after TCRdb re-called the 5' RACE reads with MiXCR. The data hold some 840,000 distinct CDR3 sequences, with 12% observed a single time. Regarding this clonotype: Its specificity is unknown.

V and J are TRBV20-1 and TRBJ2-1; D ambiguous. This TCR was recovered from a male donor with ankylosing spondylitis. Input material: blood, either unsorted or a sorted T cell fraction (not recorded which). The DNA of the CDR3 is TGCAGTGCTAGGGCCCTCCGTTTATCGTACAATGAGCAGTTCTTC. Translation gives CSARALRLSYNEQFF.